This TCR beta chain was captured in a study of cytomegalovirus exposure and HLA in healthy donors. Comment on this clone: The antigen is unknown.

Looked up from germline, CDR1 is SEHNR and CDR2 is FQNEAQ (reference sequence). Germline trimming cut 5 bases from V and 0 bases from J; bases unmatched to any gene: 3. The CDR3 is 14 amino acids. Healthy bone marrow donors made up the cohort. With 60 Vbeta and 13 Jbeta primers, the PCR was carried out. Some clones are missing from TCRdb's copy, which holds only in-frame ones; the method was immunoSEQ multiplex PCR. Here the sample spans around 170,000 clones, roughly four fifths being singletons. General observations from the study: As a later analysis revealed, most CMV-associated TCR beta chains appeared HLA-restricted. Overall, approximately 180 TCR beta chains were annotated as cytomegalovirus-associated. Analysis was performed later, and it showed HLA-associated TCR beta chains to be more clonally expanded than equally common others.

The TCR sequence derives from a man aged 18 to 29 in good health and CMV-seronegative. Sequenced: PBMCs. This chain joins TRBV7-9 and TRBJ1-1, with 7 bases that match TRBD1. The CDR3 loop reads CASSHGQVNTEAFF. DNA for the CDR3: TGTGCCAGCAGCCACGGACAGGTGAACACTGAAGCTTTCTTT.